This record covers a single T cell receptor beta chain. This record comes from a study of shared clonotypes between healthy human individuals. Data came from immunoSEQ multiplex PCR; TCRdb stores just in-frame clones and leaves some out. This sample has 2 million to 2.5 million clones, with about 90% found just once. Deletions cut 5 bases from V and 2 bases from J, with 7 bases between. Germline V lookup: CDR1 SSHAT, CDR2 FNYEAQ (reference sequence). CDR3 length: 14 residues. The clonotype originates from a young man in good health. Some clones in this sample may be carry-over from other donors' samples. Sequencing was carried out using naive CD4+ T cells from PBMCs. Specified subset: CD45RA+ positively selected. The chain uses TRBV7-7 and TRBJ2-6; unclear D gene. CDR3 sequence reads: CASSPTTGANVLTF. Here the CDR3 DNA reads TGTGCCAGCAGCCCCACAACTGGGGCCAACGTCCTGACTTTC. The variable domain in full, completed from reference TRBV7-7 and TRBJ2-6, reads GAGVSQSPRYKVTKRGQDVTLRCDPISSHATLYWYQQALGQGPEFLTYFNYEAQPDKSGLPSDRFSAERPEGSISTLTIQRTEQRDSAMYRCASSPTTGANVLTFGAGSRLTVL.